This TCR beta chain originates from a study of blood T cell repertoires in COVID-19. Germline V lookup: CDR1 WNHNN, CDR2 SYGVQD (reference sequence). The CDR3 runs 16 residues. The germline V and J ends were trimmed by 0 bases and 7 bases, with 16 bases remaining between them. TCRdb's copy holds only in-frame clones and misses some; the assay was immunoSEQ multiplex PCR. Of 45,000 to 55,000 clones in the sample, 75% to 90% are singletons; the top ten hold 3% to 3.5%. This clonotype was obtained from a human donor in a cohort sampled during active COVID-19. Sequencing used peripheral blood. V gene TRBV10-1 combines with J gene TRBJ2-1, with D tentatively TRBD2 (5 bases). The CDR3: CASSESRRALGNEQFF. CDR3 sequence (DNA): TGCGCCAGCAGTGAGTCTCGGCGGGCCTTAGGGAATGAGCAGTTCTTC.